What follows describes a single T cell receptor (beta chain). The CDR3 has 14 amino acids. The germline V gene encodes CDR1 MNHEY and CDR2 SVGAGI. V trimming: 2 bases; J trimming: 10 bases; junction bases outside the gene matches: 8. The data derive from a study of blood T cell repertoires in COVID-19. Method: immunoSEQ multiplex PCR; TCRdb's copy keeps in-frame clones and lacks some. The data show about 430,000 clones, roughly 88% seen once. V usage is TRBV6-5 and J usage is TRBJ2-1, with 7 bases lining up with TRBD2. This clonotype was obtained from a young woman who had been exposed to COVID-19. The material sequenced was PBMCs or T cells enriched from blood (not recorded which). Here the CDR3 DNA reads TGTGCCAGCAGTTACAGGCAGCTAGCGGACGAGCAGTTCTTC. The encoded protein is CASSYRQLADEQFF.